The source of this T cell receptor beta chain is a study of human T cells and chemical hapten exposure. The time point denotes: patch test 2, 6 weeks after DPC sensitization. Treatment given: therapeutic diphenylcyclopropenone sensitization with weekly scalp DPC. V was pared by 1 base and J by 8 bases, with 8 bases between. The CDR3 totals 13 residues. Each CDR3 protein is one row after TCRdb ran MiXCR on the RACE reads. The sample records more than 85,000 distinct CDR3 sequences, approximately 8.8% being singletons. This chain connects TRBV12-3 or TRBV12-4 to TRBJ1-4; D is unresolved. The clonotype originates from a woman aged 40 to 50 with alopecia areata. Some clones in this sample may be carry-over from other donors' samples. The material was whole blood, obtained in connection with sensitization to the hapten diphenylcyclopropenone (DPC). The CDR3 nucleotides are TGTGCCAGCAGTTTAGAGGTGACCGAAAAACTGTTTTTT. Amino acid sequence: CASSLEVTEKLFF.